This passage covers 19 T cell receptor beta chains from one sample sequenced in a study of post-analysis software for immune sequencing data. Whole-study results and caveats: The study found TRBV5-6, TRBV5-1 and TRBV20-1 among a few TRBV segments more frequent in patients than controls.

Prepared libraries of TCR beta cDNA carried unique molecular identifiers. TCRdb processed the PCR reads anew with MiXCR; each CDR3 protein has one entry. Among under 900,000 distinct CDR3 sequences listed, about 53% were seen once. Their specific antigens are unknown. The sample comprised blood. The receptors were gathered from a girl under 18 with multiple sclerosis.

V usage is TRBV5-1 and J usage is TRBJ1-6; TRBD1 aligns across 8 bases. V gave up 0 bases and J gave up 9 bases; unmatched junction bases: 5. The CDR3 contains 15 residues. Germline-derived CDR1 and CDR2 are SGHRS and YFSETQ. The CDR3 nucleotides are TGCGCCAGCAGCTTGGCGGGCAGGGGGCTTTCACCCCTCCACTTT. Protein product: CASSLAGRGLSPLHF.

The rearrangement joins TRBV20-1 to TRBJ2-7; the D gene is possibly TRBD1 (5 bases). The length of the CDR3 is 13 residues. Germline V gene lookup returns CDR1 DFQATT and CDR2 SNEGSKA (reference sequence). Trimming left V 1 base short and J 3 bases short, with 10 bases between. CDR3 protein: CSARAGLNYEQYF. The CDR3 DNA follows: TGCAGTGCTAGAGCAGGGCTCAACTACGAGCAGTACTTC.

The chain joins TRBV7-6 to TRBJ2-3, with D unclear. Per germline, CDR1 SGHVS and CDR2 FNYEAQ. Trimming shortened V by 1 base and J by 9 bases, and 14 bases separated the two germline ends. There are 14 residues in the CDR3. The CDR3: CASSLDGHPTTQYF. The CDR3 region has the DNA TGTGCCAGCAGCTTAGACGGCCATCCAACCACGCAGTATTTT.

This chain uses TRBV10-3 with TRBJ2-7; 11 nucleotides agree with TRBD2. V gave up 6 bases and J gave up 0 bases; unmatched junction bases: 19. Germline V lookup: CDR1 ENHRY, CDR2 SYGVKD. This CDR3 contains 20 residues. CDR3 loop: CAIRESVASGRPAGSYEQYF. CDR3 nucleotide sequence: TGTGCCATCAGAGAAAGCGTGGCTAGCGGGAGGCCCGCGGGCTCCTACGAGCAGTACTTC.

In the case of this clonotype: The junction does not match germline at one end; this may be a read error. The genes are TRBV11-2 and TRBJ2-5, with 14 bases that match TRBD2. The germline V gene encodes CDR1 SGHAT and CDR2 FQNNGV. The CDR3 loop spans 17 amino acids. This CDR3 is CTSSPIWGTSGGSPQYF. CDR3 sequence (DNA): TGTACCAGCAGCCCCATTTGGGGGACTAGCGGGGGAAGTCCCCAGTACTTC.

This clonotype was picked up many times. V is TRBV28 and J is TRBJ2-1, with 10 positions matching TRBD2. In germline, CDR1 is MDHEN, CDR2 SYDVKM. V lost 4 bases to trimming and J lost 7 bases; unmatched junction nucleotides: 4. This CDR3 has 14 residues. The CDR3 reads CASSWISGGNEQFF. For the CDR3, the DNA is TGTGCCAGCAGTTGGATTAGCGGGGGGAATGAGCAGTTCTTC. Based on the CDR3 plus reference TRBV28 and TRBJ2-1, the full variable domain is DVKVTQSSRYLVKRTGEKVFLECVQDMDHENMFWYRQDPGLGLRLIYFSYDVKMKEKGDIPEGYSVSREKKERFSLILESASTNQTSMYLCASSWISGGNEQFFGPGTRLTVL.

There are a few counts of this clonotype. The chain employs TRBV14 and TRBJ2-7; no reliable D call. CDR3 length: 11 residues. Trimming took off 2 bases at V and 3 bases at J, with 2 bases between the two ends. Per germline, CDR1 SGHDN and CDR2 FVKESK. The CDR3 DNA sequence: TGTGCCAGCAGCCAATTCTACGAGCAGTACTTC. It translates to CASSQFYEQYF.

The genes are TRBV7-2 and TRBJ2-5; 12 bases fit TRBD1. The J call may not be correct, given that the DNA end is closer to TRBJ2-7. Germline CDR1 and CDR2: SGHTA and FQGNSA. The CDR3 is 18 amino acids. The CDR3 reads CASSSQAGQGALVYEQYF. CDR3 in DNA: TGTGCCAGCAGCTCACAGGCGGGACAGGGGGCGTTAGTCTACGAGCAGTACTTC.

This sequence joins TRBV12-3 or TRBV12-4 and TRBJ2-1; 9 bases map to TRBD1. The CDR3 extends over 16 amino acids. V dropped 4 bases and J dropped 5; count of bases not matched to a gene: 9. CDR3 nucleotides: TGTGCCAGCAGTTCGGGGGGACAGGGTGCCCACAATGAGCAGTTCTTC. Amino acids: CASSSGGQGAHNEQFF.

V and J are TRBV3-1 and TRBJ2-5; D is possibly TRBD2 (6 bases). This CDR3 has 14 residues. The V end was cut by 5 bases, the J end by 5 bases, with 15 bases between. Germline-derived CDR1 and CDR2 are LGHDT and YNNKEL (reference sequence). The CDR3 spells CASSTVGGSETQYF. The CDR3 nucleotides are TGTGCCAGCAGCACCGTCGGGGGATCGGAGACCCAGTACTTC.

CDR3 sequence reads: CASSRGTGIEQYF. The CDR3 region has the DNA TGCGCCAGCAGCCGCGGGACAGGGATCGAGCAGTACTTC. The V gene is TRBV4-1, the J gene TRBJ2-5; 9 bases line up with TRBD1. Gene TRBJ2-7 matches the end of the DNA better, so the J call may be wrong. Germline CDR1 reads MGHRA; CDR2 reads YSYEKL. The CDR3 covers 13 residues.

This chain links TRBV2 with TRBJ1-2, with a possible D match to TRBD1 (6 bases). V gave up 7 bases and J gave up 4 bases, with 10 bases separating them. Per germline, CDR1 SNHLY and CDR2 FYNNEI. This CDR3 comprises 12 residues. As DNA, the CDR3 is TGTGCCAGCAATCGGGACACCTATGGCTACACCTTC. The encoded protein is CASNRDTYGYTF.

The rearrangement joins TRBV20-1 to TRBJ2-1; D tentatively fits TRBD1 or TRBD2 (5 bases each). Germline CDR1 and CDR2: DFQATT and SNEGSKA (reference sequence). The length of the CDR3 is 11 residues. This chain's CDR3 is CSLRGQGEQFF. The CDR3 region has the DNA TGCAGCCTCAGAGGGCAGGGTGAGCAGTTCTTC.

This clonotype came up a few times. The rearrangement uses TRBV5-1 and TRBJ1-1; D is ambiguous. The CDR3 consists of 15 residues. V shed 4 bases and J shed 1 base, with 14 bases lying between them. Germline values: CDR1 SGHRS, CDR2 YFSETQ. The CDR3 DNA reads TGCGCCAGCAGCCCAATGGGCGGCGGGAACACTGAAGCTTTCTTT. Translating gives CASSPMGGGNTEAFF. The variable domain in full, completed from reference TRBV5-1 and TRBJ1-1, reads KAGVTQTPRYLIKTRGQQVTLSCSPISGHRSVSWYQQTPGQGLQFLFEYFSETQRNKGNFPGRFSGRQFSNSRSEMNVSTLELGDSALYLCASSPMGGGNTEAFFGQGTRLTVV.

This clonotype was seen a few times. The rearrangement links TRBV12-3 or TRBV12-4 to TRBJ2-3; 9 bases map to TRBD1. Trimming removed 2 bases from V and 4 bases from J; junction bases left unmatched: 4. The CDR3 runs to 15 residues. Here the CDR3 DNA reads TGTGCCAGCAGTTTATGGGACAGGGACGCAGATACGCAGTATTTT. Protein sequence: CASSLWDRDADTQYF.

This clonotype was seen just once. The CDR3 here is CASSIAAGGTYNEQFF. CDR3 nucleotide sequence: TGTGCCAGTAGTATAGCGGCGGGAGGGACTTACAATGAGCAGTTCTTC. The chain uses TRBV19 and TRBJ2-1, with 9 bases that match TRBD2. CDR1 LNHDA and CDR2 SQIVND come from the germline V gene (reference sequence). J was trimmed by 4 bases and V by 1 base; bases with no gene match: 5. The CDR3 runs to 16 residues. The full variable domain, with the rest looked up from reference TRBV19 and TRBJ2-1, is DGGITQSPKYLFRKEGQNVTLSCEQNLNHDAMYWYRQDPGQGLRLIYYSQIVNDFQKGDIAEGYSVSREKKESFPLTVTSAQKNPTAFYLCASSIAAGGTYNEQFFGPGTRLTVL.

The chain is built from TRBV7-2 and TRBJ2-1; a possible D gene is TRBD1 (6 bases). V lost 4 bases, J lost 9 bases, and 16 bases lay in between. The CDR3 is 14 residues long. Germline lookup yields CDR1 SGHTA and CDR2 FQGNSA. In nucleotides, the CDR3 is TGTGCCAGCAGCTCCGACAGGCCGTCGGGTGAGCAGTTCTTC. It codes for CASSSDRPSGEQFF. Full variable domain (remainder filled in from reference TRBV7-2 and TRBJ2-1): GAGVSQSPSNKVTEKGKDVELRCDPISGHTALYWYRQSLGQGLEFLIYFQGNSAPDKSGLPSDRFSAERTGGSVSTLTIQRTQQEDSAVYLCASSSDRPSGEQFFGPGTRLTVL.

In DNA form, the CDR3 reads TGTGCCGCGCAATCCGAGACAGGTGGCTACAATGAGCAGTTCTTC. This gives the protein CAAQSETGGYNEQFF. This chain links TRBV10-3 with TRBJ2-1, with TRBD1 as a possible D gene (6 bases). The CDR3 consists of 15 residues. Between the trimmed V and J ends, which lost 11 bases and 3 bases, there was a span of 20 bases. Germline CDR1 and CDR2: ENHRY and SYGVKD.

This rearrangement joins TRBV12-3 or TRBV12-4 to TRBJ2-4; no firm D call. Trimming took 5 bases from V and 1 from J, leaving 15 bases between them. The CDR3 is 16 residues long. CDR3 DNA: TGTGCCAGCAGTGCCTCGGGCTCCTTCGCCAAAAACATTCAGTACTTC. Its protein is CASSASGSFAKNIQYF.